The present TCR beta chain was sequenced within a study of shared clonotypes between healthy human individuals. Study-level information: CD4 naive and CD4 memory each took three plates per donor, while CD8 naive took two and CD8 memory one.

This CDR3 has 12 amino acids. V lost 3 bases and J lost 6; bases outside the gene matches: 1. The germline CDR1 and CDR2 sequences are SGHDT and YYEEEE. The assay was run at deep level. An even split of each subset's genomic DNA across several immunoSEQ plates was performed. In the source study's methods: ImmunoSEQ junction-only sequences lacked quality scores, so their filtering differed. Produced via immunoSEQ multiplex PCR; TCRdb's table is partial and in-frame only. V and J calls and clone size are copied from that table; D and trimming were computed from the DNA. This sample yields about 2.4 million clones, of which about 92% are seen a single time; 0.11% to 0.15% belongs to the top ten.

The receptor was derived from a young man in good health. The genes are TRBV5-6 and TRBJ2-3, with TRBD2 matching over 7 bases. Sequenced input: naive CD4+ T cells sorted from blood. Subset meaning: CD45RA+ positively selected. The CDR3 spells CASSSGGDTQYF. The CDR3 nucleotides read TGTGCCAGCAGCTCCGGGGGGGATACGCAGTATTTT.